A single sample is the source of the 15 T cell receptor beta chains below, sequenced in a study of T-cell reconstitution after alpha-beta-depleted transplantation in children (dated by TCRdb to the mid-2010s). The library was generated by PCR. The run used an Illumina HiSeq 2500. Molecular barcoding was employed in the preparation of TCR libraries, with unique molecular identifiers being used to normalize TCRbeta repertoire quantification. The public sequencing data were trimmed at Q25 with fastp and processed into clonotypes with MiXCR by TCRdb, which kept only in-frame beta chains. Each CDR3 protein gets just one entry, which takes the most common genes and DNA from the rows behind it. Across this sample there are some 550,000 distinct CDR3 sequences, with 15% to 20% seen only once. Less than 4% of the sample rests with the top ten. This specimen consisted of PBMCs from the stem cell graft donor, obtained from the stem cell graft. The receptor source for this set is a human donor who donated a stem cell graft to a child with acute lymphoblastic leukemia.

This clonotype showed up just a few times. V is TRBV13 and J is TRBJ2-2, with D possibly TRBD1 on 6 matching bases. This CDR3 region has 15 residues. The ends were cut back, 5 bases at V and 7 bases at J, with 17 bases in the middle. Germline lookup yields CDR1 PRHDT and CDR2 FYEKMQ (reference sequence). CDR3 loop: CASSPGTGINGELFF. In DNA, the CDR3 is TGTGCCAGCAGCCCAGGAACAGGGATCAACGGGGAGCTGTTTTTT.

The chain joins TRBV20-1 to TRBJ2-7, with D maybe TRBD2 (6 bases). Germline assignment: CDR1 DFQATT and CDR2 SNEGSKA (reference sequence). V lost 3 bases to trimming and J lost 6 bases, with 15 bases between them. The CDR3 is 13 residues long. CDR3 coding DNA: TGCAGTGCTAGGCGGGGCGGTGTGAGCGAGCAGTACTTC. The encoded protein is CSARRGGVSEQYF.

The chain recombines TRBV2 with TRBJ2-2; perhaps D is TRBD1 or TRBD2 (5 bases each). There are 15 residues in the CDR3. CDR1 is SNHLY, CDR2 FYNNEI, per germline. Between the trimmed V and J ends, which lost 6 bases and 1 base, there was a span of 12 bases. The CDR3 is CASRGTDVNTGELFF. For the CDR3, the DNA is TGTGCCAGCAGGGGGACGGACGTGAACACCGGGGAGCTGTTTTTT.

The rearrangement uses TRBV7-3 and TRBJ2-5, with no clear D. Germline CDR1 is SGHTA and CDR2 is FQGTGA. Trimming shortened V by 1 base and J by 7 bases, and 10 bases separated the two germline ends. This CDR3 has 13 residues. The CDR3, as DNA: TGTGCCAGCAGCTTAAGGGGAATAGGGACCCAGTACTTC. Translating it yields CASSLRGIGTQYF.

The CDR3 coding sequence is TGCGCCAGCAGCTTGATCCGCGCAGGGGGCGAGGGCTACACCTTC. It specifies CASSLIRAGGEGYTF. The J gene is TRBJ1-2, the V gene TRBV5-1; 8 nucleotides agree with TRBD1. Germline values: CDR1 SGHRS, CDR2 YFSETQ. Unmatched junction bases numbered 10, after V lost 1 base and J lost 8 bases. CDR3 length: 15 amino acids. The variable domain in full, with the rest retrieved from reference TRBV5-1 and TRBJ1-2, is KAGVTQTPRYLIKTRGQQVTLSCSPISGHRSVSWYQQTPGQGLQFLFEYFSETQRNKGNFPGRFSGRQFSNSRSEMNVSTLELGDSALYLCASSLIRAGGEGYTFGSGTRLTVV.

The chain has TRBV5-1 and TRBJ2-2, with D possibly being TRBD1 (6 bases). The ends were cut back, 0 bases at V and 7 bases at J, with 16 bases in the middle. The CDR3 is made up of 16 amino acids. Germline V gene data show CDR1 as SGHRS and CDR2 as YFSETQ. CDR3 protein: CASSLAPGHKDGELFF. The DNA for the CDR3 is TGCGCCAGCAGCTTGGCGCCGGGACATAAGGACGGGGAGCTGTTTTTT.

The chain links TRBV29-1 to TRBJ2-2, with 8 nucleotides matching TRBD2. Germline trimming cut 1 base from V and 6 bases from J; bases unmatched to any gene: 13. Germline V gene data show CDR1 as SQVTM and CDR2 as ANQGSEA. The CDR3 covers 17 residues. For the CDR3, the DNA is TGCAGCGTTGAAGGAGTGCGGACTAGCAGCCCGGCCGGGGAGCTGTTTTTT. This encodes CSVEGVRTSSPAGELFF.

The sample holds a few counts of this clonotype. The J gene is TRBJ2-7, the V gene TRBV5-3; 7 bases are shared with TRBD2. TRBV5-3 is designated an ORF whose function remains uncertain. This CDR3 has 15 amino acids. Trimming at V came to 1 base and at J to 5 bases, leaving 9 bases not matched to a gene. In nucleotides, the CDR3 is TGTGCCAGAAGCTTGTTCGCGGGAGAAGTTCACGAGCAGTACTTC. As protein: CARSLFAGEVHEQYF.

This clonotype turned up a few times. This chain connects TRBV4-1 to TRBJ2-5, with D maybe TRBD2 (6 bases). This CDR3 region has 14 residues. The ends were cut back, 3 bases at V and 2 bases at J, with 10 bases in the middle. Germline V gene sequence: CDR1 MGHRA, CDR2 YSYEKL. Written as DNA, the CDR3 is TGCGCCAGCAGCCACCGACTAGTACAAGAGACCCAGTACTTC. It encodes CASSHRLVQETQYF.

This clonotype appeared a few times. DNA for the CDR3: TGTGCCAGCTCACCAGCAGGGGCCGGGAGAGGCTACACCTTC. Its protein is CASSPAGAGRGYTF. The chain recombines TRBV18 with TRBJ1-2; a possible D gene is TRBD1 (6 bases). This CDR3 comprises 14 residues. Trimming took off 2 bases at V and 8 bases at J, with 15 bases between the two ends. Germline CDR1 KGHSH, CDR2 LQKENI.

Only a few counts were recorded for this clonotype. The chain is built from TRBV10-2 and TRBJ2-7; possible D gene TRBD2, 6 bases. The CDR3 covers 12 residues. V was shortened by 8 bases and J by 2 bases, with 10 bases between the two germline ends. CDR1 and CDR2 (germline): WSHSY, SAAADI. The DNA for the CDR3 is TGCGCCAGCGCTAGCGCCGCCTACGAGCAGTACTTC. Translation: CASASAAYEQYF.

The CDR3 reads CASSPGTSGRPTIDTQYF. The CDR3, as DNA: TGTGCCAGCAGCCCAGGGACTAGCGGGAGGCCCACCATCGATACGCAGTATTTT. The gene calls are TRBV7-6 and TRBJ2-3, with 15 bases identical to TRBD2. J lost 6 bases, V lost 5 bases, and 12 bases had no gene match. The CDR3 loop spans 18 amino acids. Germline V gene lookup returns CDR1 SGHVS and CDR2 FNYEAQ. Combining the CDR3 with reference TRBV7-6 and TRBJ2-3 gives the whole variable domain GAGVSQSPRYKVTKRGQDVALRCDPISGHVSLYWYRQALGQGPEFLTYFNYEAQQDKSGLPNDRFSAERPEGSISTLTIQRTEQRDSAMYRCASSPGTSGRPTIDTQYFGPGTRLTVL.

This clonotype was recorded at least ten times. This chain joins TRBV7-7 and TRBJ2-5; the match to TRBD2 covers 10 bases. The junction had 4 bases not matched to a gene; V was cut back by 5 bases and J by 4 bases. CDR1 SSHAT and CDR2 FNYEAQ come from the germline V gene (reference sequence). The length of the CDR3 is 14 residues. CDR3 bases: TGTGCCAGCAGCGGGCTAGCGGGAGTAGAGACCCAGTACTTC. Translation gives CASSGLAGVETQYF.

This clonotype turned up a few times. CDR3 region: CSAPPTYSNQPQHF. For the CDR3, the DNA is TGCAGTGCTCCCCCCACGTATAGCAATCAGCCCCAGCATTTT. The chain combines TRBV20-1 with TRBJ1-5; no reliable D call. Per the germline V gene, CDR1 is DFQATT and CDR2 is SNEGSKA (reference sequence). V lost 5 bases and J 0 bases, leaving 11 bases between the germline ends. The CDR3 length is 14 residues.

The rearrangement links TRBV23-1 to TRBJ2-3, with TRBD1 matching 8 bases. TRBV23-1 is given ORF status, its function remaining uncertain. The CDR3 is 15 amino acids. V shed 8 bases, J shed 5 bases, and the junction held 12 bases outside the gene matches. In nucleotides, the CDR3 is TGCGCCAGCCCCCAGGGGGACAGGTTTTTAGATACGCAGTATTTT. Protein sequence: CASPQGDRFLDTQYF.